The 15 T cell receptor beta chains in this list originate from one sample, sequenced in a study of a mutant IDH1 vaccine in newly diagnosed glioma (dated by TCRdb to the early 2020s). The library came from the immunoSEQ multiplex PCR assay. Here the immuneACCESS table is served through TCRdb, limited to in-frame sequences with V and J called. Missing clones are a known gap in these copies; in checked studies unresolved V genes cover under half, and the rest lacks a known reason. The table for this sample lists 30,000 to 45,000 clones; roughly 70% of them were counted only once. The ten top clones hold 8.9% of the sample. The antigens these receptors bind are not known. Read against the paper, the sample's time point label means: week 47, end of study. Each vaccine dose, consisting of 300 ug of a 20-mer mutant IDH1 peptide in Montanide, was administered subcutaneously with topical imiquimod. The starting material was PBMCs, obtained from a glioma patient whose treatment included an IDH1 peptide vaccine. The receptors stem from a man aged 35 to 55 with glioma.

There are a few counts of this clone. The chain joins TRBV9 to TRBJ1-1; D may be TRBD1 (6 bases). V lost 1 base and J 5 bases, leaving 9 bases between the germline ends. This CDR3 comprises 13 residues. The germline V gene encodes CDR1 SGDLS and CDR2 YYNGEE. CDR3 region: CASSVTGRTEAFF. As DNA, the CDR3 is TGTGCCAGCAGCGTAACAGGGCGAACTGAAGCTTTCTTT.

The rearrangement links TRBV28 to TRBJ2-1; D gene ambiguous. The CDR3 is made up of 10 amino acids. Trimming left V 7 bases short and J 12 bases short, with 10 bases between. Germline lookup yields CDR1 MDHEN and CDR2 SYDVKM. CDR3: CASKGKRQFF. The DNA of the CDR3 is TGTGCCAGCAAGGGAAAGAGGCAGTTCTTC.

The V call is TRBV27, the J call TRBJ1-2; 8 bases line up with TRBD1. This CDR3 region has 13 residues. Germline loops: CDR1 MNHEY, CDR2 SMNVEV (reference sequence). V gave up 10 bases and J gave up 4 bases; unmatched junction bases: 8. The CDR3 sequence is CAIVQGEGYGYTF. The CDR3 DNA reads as TGTGCCATCGTACAGGGGGAGGGCTATGGCTACACCTTC.

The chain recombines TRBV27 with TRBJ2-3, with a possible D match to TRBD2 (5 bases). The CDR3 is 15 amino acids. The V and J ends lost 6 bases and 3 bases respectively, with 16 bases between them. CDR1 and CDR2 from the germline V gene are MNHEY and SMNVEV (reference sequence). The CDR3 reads CASRVWVRDTDTQYF. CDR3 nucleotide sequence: TGTGCCAGCAGAGTGTGGGTTCGGGATACAGATACGCAGTATTTT.

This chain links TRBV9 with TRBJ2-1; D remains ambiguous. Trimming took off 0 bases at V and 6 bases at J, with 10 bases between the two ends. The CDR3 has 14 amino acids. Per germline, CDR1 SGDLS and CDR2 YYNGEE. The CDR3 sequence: CASSVASLGNEQFF. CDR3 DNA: TGTGCCAGCAGCGTAGCATCTCTGGGCAATGAGCAGTTCTTC. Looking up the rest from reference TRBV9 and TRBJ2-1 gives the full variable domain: DSGVTQTPKHLITATGQRVTLRCSPRSGDLSVYWYQQSLDQGLQFLIQYYNGEERAKGNILERFSAQQFPDLHSELNLSSLELGDSALYFCASSVASLGNEQFFGPGTRLTVL.

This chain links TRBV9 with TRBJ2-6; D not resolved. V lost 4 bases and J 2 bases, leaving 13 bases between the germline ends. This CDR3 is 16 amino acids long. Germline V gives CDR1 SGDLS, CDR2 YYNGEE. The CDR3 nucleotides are TGTGCCAGCAGCCCCCCTACGGGCCCTGGGGCCAACGTCCTGACTTTC. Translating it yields CASSPPTGPGANVLTF.

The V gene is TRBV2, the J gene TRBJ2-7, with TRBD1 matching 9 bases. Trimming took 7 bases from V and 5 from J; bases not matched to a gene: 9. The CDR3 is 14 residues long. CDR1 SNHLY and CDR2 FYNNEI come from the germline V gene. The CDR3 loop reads CASTRDREADEQYF. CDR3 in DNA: TGTGCCAGCACCCGGGACAGGGAAGCCGACGAGCAGTACTTC.

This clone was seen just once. DNA for the CDR3: TGCGCCAGCAATGGGGGGTACGAGCAGTACTTC. Encoded protein: CASNGGYEQYF. The V call is TRBV5-1, the J call TRBJ2-5; TRBD2 might be the D (6 bases). The end of the DNA fits TRBJ2-7 better, so the J call may be wrong. Germline V CDR1 and CDR2: SGHRS, YFSETQ. The CDR3 sequence is 11 residues long.

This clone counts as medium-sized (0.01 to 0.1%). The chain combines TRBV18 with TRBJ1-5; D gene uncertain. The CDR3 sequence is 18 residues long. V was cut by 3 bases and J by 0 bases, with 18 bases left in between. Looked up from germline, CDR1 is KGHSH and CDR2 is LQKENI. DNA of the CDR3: TGTGCCAGCTCACCTGGGGAGCAGACTAGATATAGCAATCAGCCCCAGCATTTT. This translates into CASSPGEQTRYSNQPQHF.

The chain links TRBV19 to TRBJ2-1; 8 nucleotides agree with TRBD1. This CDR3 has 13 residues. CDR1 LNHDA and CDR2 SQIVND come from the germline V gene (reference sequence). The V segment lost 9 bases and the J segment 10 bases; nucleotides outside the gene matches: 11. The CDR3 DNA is TGTGCCAGCGACAGGGGACCGGAAGGGGAGCAGTTCTTC. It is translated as CASDRGPEGEQFF.

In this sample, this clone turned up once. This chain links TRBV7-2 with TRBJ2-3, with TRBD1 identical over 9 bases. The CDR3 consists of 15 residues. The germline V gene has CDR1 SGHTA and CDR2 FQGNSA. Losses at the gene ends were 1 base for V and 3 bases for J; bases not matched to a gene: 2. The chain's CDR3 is CASSLVGTGTDTQYF. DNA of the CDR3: TGTGCCAGCAGCTTAGTAGGGACAGGGACAGATACGCAGTATTTT.

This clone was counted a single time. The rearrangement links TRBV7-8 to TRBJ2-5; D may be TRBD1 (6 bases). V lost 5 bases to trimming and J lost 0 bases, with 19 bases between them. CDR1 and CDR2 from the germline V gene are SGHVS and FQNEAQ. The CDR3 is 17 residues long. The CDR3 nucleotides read TGTGCCAGCAGCCCCGAGGCGGACAGAATGTACCAAGAGACCCAGTACTTC. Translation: CASSPEADRMYQETQYF.

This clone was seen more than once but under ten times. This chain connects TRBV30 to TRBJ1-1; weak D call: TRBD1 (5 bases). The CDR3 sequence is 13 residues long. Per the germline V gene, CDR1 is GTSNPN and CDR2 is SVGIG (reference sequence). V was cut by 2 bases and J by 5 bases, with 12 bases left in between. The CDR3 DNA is TGTGCCTGGAGTCGATCTCGGGGGACTGAAGCTTTCTTT. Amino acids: CAWSRSRGTEAFF.

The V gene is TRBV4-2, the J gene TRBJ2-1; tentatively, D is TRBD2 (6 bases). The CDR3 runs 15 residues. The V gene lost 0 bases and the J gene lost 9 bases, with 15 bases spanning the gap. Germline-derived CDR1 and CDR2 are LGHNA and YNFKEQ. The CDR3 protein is CASSQDGTPNGEQFF. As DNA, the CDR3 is TGTGCCAGCAGCCAAGACGGGACTCCGAATGGTGAGCAGTTCTTC.

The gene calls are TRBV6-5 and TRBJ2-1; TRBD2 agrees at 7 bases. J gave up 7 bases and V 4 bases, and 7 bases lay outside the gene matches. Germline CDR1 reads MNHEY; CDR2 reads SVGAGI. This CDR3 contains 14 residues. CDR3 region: CASSSQRGRNEQFF. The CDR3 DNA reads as TGTGCCAGCAGTTCCCAGCGGGGACGAAATGAGCAGTTCTTC.